This T cell receptor beta chain was sequenced in a study of blood T cell repertoires in COVID-19. Study background: Sites across the United States, Italy and Spain contributed samples from acute and convalescent COVID-19. PBMCs, B-cell-depleted T cells, or T cells were the source of the cDNA or gDNA that made up the material.

Profiled with immunoSEQ multiplex PCR; TCRdb holds only in-frame clones, not every one. The sample carries about 40,000 clones, around 87% recorded once. CDR1 and CDR2 from the germline V gene are SGDLS and YYNGEE. The CDR3 extends over 16 amino acids. Trimming removed 4 bases from V and 3 bases from J; junction bases left unmatched: 10. The chain uses TRBV9 and TRBJ2-3; 8 nucleotides agree with TRBD1. The TCR sequence derives from a man over 45 in a cohort sampled during active COVID-19. Specimen: peripheral blood. The CDR3 spells CASSPFGQGGTDTQYF. CDR3 coding DNA: TGTGCCAGCAGCCCCTTCGGACAGGGTGGGACAGATACGCAGTATTTT.